This passage covers 27 T cell receptor beta chains from one sample sequenced in a study of blood T cell repertoires in COVID-19. Here immunoSEQ multiplex PCR was the method, and the copy in TCRdb shows in-frame clones only, minus some. The table shows some 65,000 clones, with 90% occurring only once. The sample comprised peripheral blood. The receptors derive from a man between 60 and 75 years old with acute or convalescent COVID-19.

The chain recombines TRBV7-3 with TRBJ2-1; D unclear. CDR1 and CDR2 (germline): SGHTA, FQGTGA. The CDR3 consists of 12 residues. V was shortened by 8 bases and J by 2 bases, with 7 bases between the two germline ends. The CDR3 reads CASGDTYNEQFF. The CDR3 coding sequence is TGTGCCAGCGGAGATACCTACAATGAGCAGTTCTTC.

The chain joins TRBV2 to TRBJ1-4; D perhaps matches TRBD1 (6 bases). Germline V gene data show CDR1 as SNHLY and CDR2 as FYNNEI. V was clipped by 5 bases and J by 4 bases, with 14 bases between them. The CDR3 has 15 residues. The CDR3 spells CASSTNRDNNEKLFF. CDR3 bases: TGTGCCAGCAGTACAAACCGGGACAATAATGAAAAACTGTTTTTT. The variable domain in full, completed from reference TRBV2 and TRBJ1-4, reads EPEVTQTPSHQVTQMGQEVILRCVPISNHLYFYWYRQILGQKVEFLVSFYNNEISEKSEIFDDQFSVERPDGSNFTLKIRSTKLEDSAMYFCASSTNRDNNEKLFFGSGTQLSVL.

The chain couples TRBV10-3 to TRBJ2-7; possibly TRBD2 for D (5 bases). Trimming removed 8 bases from V and 1 base from J, with 12 bases in between. The length of the CDR3 is 13 residues. Germline V gene sequence: CDR1 ENHRY, CDR2 SYGVKD. CDR3 in amino acids: CAIGSVNSYEQYF. The CDR3, as DNA: TGTGCCATCGGGAGCGTTAATTCCTACGAGCAGTACTTC.

This chain uses TRBV6-5 with TRBJ1-2; the D gene is possibly TRBD1 (5 bases). The CDR3 covers 15 residues. The germline V gene encodes CDR1 MNHEY and CDR2 SVGAGI. V shed 3 bases and J shed 5 bases, with 16 bases lying between them. Here the CDR3 reads CASSYSNGGEYGYTF. CDR3 sequence (DNA): TGTGCCAGCAGTTATTCCAACGGGGGGGAGTATGGCTACACCTTC.

The rearrangement uses TRBV19 and TRBJ1-6; 7 bases are shared with TRBD1. Per germline, CDR1 LNHDA and CDR2 SQIVND (reference sequence). V shed 4 bases and J 13 bases; nucleotides not matched to a gene: 10. This CDR3 is built from 14 residues. The CDR3 region has the DNA TGTGCCAGTAGTAGGGGACAGCTGGGTACTCCCCTCCACTTT. This sequence encodes CASSRGQLGTPLHF. Complete variable domain (other parts from reference TRBV19 and TRBJ1-6): DGGITQSPKYLFRKEGQNVTLSCEQNLNHDAMYWYRQDPGQGLRLIYYSQIVNDFQKGDIAEGYSVSREKKESFPLTVTSAQKNPTAFYLCASSRGQLGTPLHFGNGTRLTVT.

The rearrangement links TRBV9 to TRBJ1-1; possibly TRBD1 for D (6 bases). V was clipped by 3 bases and J by 1 base, with 13 bases between them. The germline V gene has CDR1 SGDLS and CDR2 YYNGEE. The CDR3 contains 15 residues. CDR3 loop: CASSAQGQPNTEAFF. The CDR3 nucleotides read TGTGCCAGCAGCGCCCAGGGACAACCGAACACTGAAGCTTTCTTT.

V is TRBV6-5 and J is TRBJ2-2, with D tentatively TRBD1 (5 bases). The CDR3 spans 16 residues. The V end lost 4 bases, the J end lost 3 bases, and 15 bases lay between the germline ends. The V gene's germline CDR1 is MNHEY and CDR2 SVGAGI. CDR3 sequence: CASSSRIGRDTGELFF. CDR3 bases: TGTGCCAGCAGTTCTCGTATTGGCAGGGACACCGGGGAGCTGTTTTTT.

V is TRBV7-9 and J is TRBJ2-4; possible D gene TRBD2, 5 bases. This CDR3 region has 15 residues. Germline V gives CDR1 SEHNR, CDR2 FQNEAQ (reference sequence). With 1 base removed from V and 1 base from J, the gap between germline ends came to 8 bases. CDR3 coding DNA: TGTGCCAGCAGCTTAGTCGGGGAGGCCAAAAACATTCAGTACTTC. Encoded protein: CASSLVGEAKNIQYF.

This clone occurred a few times. The DNA of the CDR3 is TGTGCCAGCAGCCCAAAGGACATGGCTGGCAATCAGCCCCAGCATTTT. Translation gives CASSPKDMAGNQPQHF. The genes are TRBV7-9 and TRBJ1-5; D might be TRBD1 (5 bases). CDR3 length: 16 amino acids. With 5 bases removed from V and 2 bases from J, the gap between germline ends came to 16 bases. CDR1 and CDR2 (germline): SEHNR, FQNEAQ (reference sequence).

The J gene is TRBJ1-2, the V gene TRBV5-5; perhaps TRBD1 as D (5 bases). The germline V and J ends were trimmed by 7 bases and 0 bases, with 13 bases remaining between them. The CDR3 spans 14 residues. Germline CDR1 reads SGHKS; CDR2 reads YYEKEE (reference sequence). The CDR3 DNA is TGTGCCAGCGCCCGACAGCTAACTAACTATGGCTACACCTTC. Translation gives CASARQLTNYGYTF.

This chain links TRBV5-5 with TRBJ2-1; D ambiguous. The CDR3 runs to 14 residues. Germline V gene data show CDR1 as SGHKS and CDR2 as YYEKEE (reference sequence). Trimming pared 0 bases from V and 0 bases from J, leaving 4 bases between. CDR3 protein: CASSLAGSYNEQFF. In DNA, the CDR3 is TGTGCCAGCAGCTTGGCGGGCTCCTACAATGAGCAGTTCTTC.

The chain is built from TRBV3-1 (or the pseudogene TRBV3-2) and TRBJ1-4, with no clear D. Deletions cut 0 bases from V and 4 bases from J, with 12 bases between. The CDR3 contains 16 residues. Germline V gives CDR1 LGHDT, CDR2 YNNKEL (reference sequence). DNA of the CDR3: TGTGCCAGCAGCCAAGAGGGCGGGGTGGGTAATGAAAAACTGTTTTTT. Its protein product is CASSQEGGVGNEKLFF.

Only a few counts were recorded for this clone. The chain uses TRBV15 and TRBJ2-6; D uncertain. The V gene lost 4 bases and the J gene lost 1 base, with 5 bases spanning the gap. Per the germline V gene, CDR1 is LNHNV and CDR2 is YYDKDF (reference sequence). The CDR3 loop spans 14 amino acids. Here the CDR3 DNA reads TGTGCCACCAGCACCTCTTCTGGGGCCAACGTCCTGACTTTC. As protein: CATSTSSGANVLTF.

The chain couples TRBV6-1 to TRBJ1-5, with 8 bases matching TRBD1. There are 15 residues in the CDR3. Germline values: CDR1 MNHNS, CDR2 SASEGT. V lost 0 bases to trimming and J lost 6 bases; unmatched junction nucleotides: 4. The CDR3, as DNA: TGTGCCAGCAGTGAAGCGGACAGGGTATCTCAGCCCCAGCATTTT. Its protein product is CASSEADRVSQPQHF.

The rearrangement links TRBV30 to TRBJ2-2; 14 bases line up with TRBD2. Trimming cost V 0 bases and J 5 bases; bases outside gene matches: 11. The CDR3 is 19 amino acids. Germline V gives CDR1 GTSNPN, CDR2 SVGIG (reference sequence). This chain's CDR3 is CAWSVTLGLAGAGTGELFF. The CDR3 region has the DNA TGTGCCTGGAGTGTAACCTTGGGACTAGCGGGGGCAGGGACCGGGGAGCTGTTTTTT.

CDR3 sequence: CASSWTGPLTGELFF. The CDR3 DNA sequence: TGCGCCAGCAGCTGGACAGGGCCACTCACCGGGGAGCTGTTTTTT. The chain uses TRBV5-1 and TRBJ2-2, with 8 bases that match TRBD1. V trimming: 3 bases; J trimming: 4 bases; junction bases outside the gene matches: 5. The CDR3 runs 15 residues. CDR1 and CDR2 (germline): SGHRS, YFSETQ. Using reference TRBV5-1 and TRBJ2-2 for the parts outside the CDR3, the full variable domain is KAGVTQTPRYLIKTRGQQVTLSCSPISGHRSVSWYQQTPGQGLQFLFEYFSETQRNKGNFPGRFSGRQFSNSRSEMNVSTLELGDSALYLCASSWTGPLTGELFFGEGSRLTVL.

The chain joins TRBV7-9 to TRBJ1-1; D gene unclear. The CDR3 consists of 14 residues. Germline-derived CDR1 and CDR2 are SEHNR and FQNEAQ (reference sequence). V dropped 1 base and J dropped 1 base, with 7 bases sitting between them. As DNA, the CDR3 is TGTGCCAGCAGCTTAGAGTTCGGGAACACTGAAGCTTTCTTT. This gives the protein CASSLEFGNTEAFF.

The chain has TRBV19 and TRBJ2-4, with D possibly being TRBD1 (6 bases). The CDR3 runs to 14 residues. Trimming stripped 6 bases from V and 8 bases from J, with 17 bases between. Germline loops: CDR1 LNHDA, CDR2 SQIVND (reference sequence). The DNA of the CDR3 is TGTGCCAGTAGCCCGTGGGCCAAGGGGGACATTCAGTACTTC. Amino acids: CASSPWAKGDIQYF.

J is TRBJ1-2 and V is TRBV19; possible D gene TRBD1, 5 bases. The length of the CDR3 is 16 residues. The germline gives CDR1 LNHDA, CDR2 SQIVND (reference sequence). Trimming took 7 bases from V and 3 from J, leaving 21 bases between them. The DNA of the CDR3 is TGTGCCAGTACCACAGACGACAGAGCCCCCTACTATGGCTACACCTTC. This translates into CASTTDDRAPYYGYTF.

The chain employs TRBV27 and TRBJ1-2; tentatively, D is TRBD1 (5 bases). This CDR3 region has 13 residues. The ends were cut back, 5 bases at V and 4 bases at J, with 11 bases in the middle. Germline V gene data show CDR1 as MNHEY and CDR2 as SMNVEV (reference sequence). The DNA for the CDR3 is TGTGCCAGCAGTGTGGGGCCGTTCTATGGCTACACCTTC. Translated, it gives CASSVGPFYGYTF.

The gene calls are TRBV29-1 and TRBJ2-2; the D gene is possibly TRBD1 (5 bases). V was cut by 5 bases and J by 6 bases, with 7 bases left in between. This CDR3 comprises 11 residues. Germline loops: CDR1 SQVTM, CDR2 ANQGSEA. CDR3 protein: CSVQGPGELFF. In DNA form, the CDR3 reads TGCAGCGTTCAGGGTCCCGGGGAGCTGTTTTTT.

In its sample, this clone was seen once. CDR3 nucleotide sequence: TGTGCCAGCAGCGCTCTACTTGGCTACACCTTC. Its protein is CASSALLGYTF. The chain links TRBV9 to TRBJ1-2; no definite D call. CDR1 is SGDLS and CDR2 is YYNGEE in the germline V gene. This CDR3 is built from 11 residues. Trimming removed 3 bases at V and 7 bases at J, with 7 bases between.

This sequence joins TRBV5-6 and TRBJ1-1; TRBD1 might be the D (6 bases). Trimming shortened V by 4 bases and J by 9 bases, and 13 bases separated the two germline ends. The CDR3 spans 12 residues. Germline-derived CDR1 and CDR2 are SGHDT and YYEEEE. CDR3 bases: TGTGCCAGCAGCCATATACAGGGCCAAGCTTTCTTT. Translation: CASSHIQGQAFF.

J is TRBJ1-1 and V is TRBV29-1; a weak D match, TRBD1 (6 bases). Germline CDR1 SQVTM, CDR2 ANQGSEA. The CDR3 consists of 12 residues. Deletions cut 3 bases from V and 4 bases from J, with 9 bases between. Written as DNA, the CDR3 is TGCAGCGTTGAGAACAGGGTCACTGAAGCTTTCTTT. Translating it yields CSVENRVTEAFF.

This sequence joins TRBV5-1 and TRBJ1-3; 11 bases map to TRBD1. There are 16 residues in the CDR3. Germline lookup yields CDR1 SGHRS and CDR2 YFSETQ. V dropped 4 bases and J dropped 3; count of bases not matched to a gene: 6. CDR3 amino acids: CASSLGTGGFGNTIYF. The CDR3 region has the DNA TGCGCCAGCAGCCTCGGGACAGGGGGGTTTGGAAACACCATATATTTT.

The rearrangement joins TRBV7-6 to TRBJ2-4, with a weak D call TRBD1 (6 bases). V dropped 2 bases and J dropped 3 bases, with 17 bases sitting between them. The CDR3 extends over 17 amino acids. Per the germline V gene, CDR1 is SGHVS and CDR2 is FNYEAQ. The CDR3 coding sequence is TGTGCCAGCAGCTTACAGGGGTCAGTTAAAGACAAAAACATTCAGTACTTC. It is translated as CASSLQGSVKDKNIQYF.

The rearrangement links TRBV5-1 to TRBJ1-6; D might be TRBD1 (5 bases). The V end was cut by 4 bases, the J end by 10 bases, with 18 bases between. CDR1 is SGHRS and CDR2 is YFSETQ in the germline V gene. The CDR3 consists of 15 residues. DNA of the CDR3: TGCGCCAGCAGCCTCCGGGGGGGTGAAGGGTCACCCCTCCACTTT. Its translation is CASSLRGGEGSPLHF. Full variable domain (missing parts from reference TRBV5-1 and TRBJ1-6): KAGVTQTPRYLIKTRGQQVTLSCSPISGHRSVSWYQQTPGQGLQFLFEYFSETQRNKGNFPGRFSGRQFSNSRSEMNVSTLELGDSALYLCASSLRGGEGSPLHFGNGTRLTVT.